The subject of this entry is one T cell receptor beta chain. This sample is part of a study of blood T cell repertoires in COVID-19. Germline CDR1 reads SGHRS; CDR2 reads YFSETQ. The junction had 3 bases not matched to a gene; V was cut back by 0 bases and J by 5 bases. This CDR3 is built from 15 residues. Profiled with immunoSEQ multiplex PCR; TCRdb holds only in-frame clones, not every one. Among about 26,000 clones, 70% to 90% were seen once, and the ten largest hold approximately 3%. This sequence joins TRBV5-1 and TRBJ1-2, with 11 bases lining up with TRBD1. This clonotype was sampled from a human donor in a cohort sampled during active COVID-19. The sequencing input was peripheral blood. Here the CDR3 reads CASSLAGTGGYGYTF. In nucleotides, the CDR3 is TGCGCCAGCAGCTTGGCCGGGACAGGGGGATATGGCTACACCTTC.